The 32 T cell receptor beta chains below all came from one sample that was sequenced in a study of T cells in women clearing cervical HPV infection. Sequencing was performed with immunoSEQ multiplex PCR; in TCRdb, only in-frame clones are kept and a portion is missing. The data show about 22,000 clones, and the top ten clones hold about 5%. Sequenced material: blood buffy coat. These receptors were taken from a woman aged 18-70 years with a cervical HPV16 infection that either progressed to CIN3+ or cleared (not recorded which).

Note on this clone: The read ends 3 residues before the CDR3 terminus; that terminus is restored from the germline J gene. The chain joins TRBV20-1 to TRBJ1-5, with D possibly matching TRBD1 (6 bases). The CDR3 contains 14 residues. Germline values: CDR1 DFQATT, CDR2 SNEGSKA (reference sequence). V gave up 3 bases and J gave up 4 bases, with 13 bases separating them. The CDR3: CSASPDSANQPQHF. CDR3 DNA, as far as it was read: TGCAGTGCTAGCCCGGACAGTGCTAATCAGCCC.

As to this clone: Compared with germline, one end of the junction differs, possibly owing to a read error. Sequencing ends 3 residues short of the CDR3 end; the germline J gene provides the rest. The chain uses TRBV6-2 or TRBV6-3 and TRBJ1-1; D is unclear. The CDR3 has 15 amino acids. Germline V gene data show CDR1 as MNHEY and CDR2 as SVGEGT. Incomplete CDR3 DNA: TGTGCCAGCAGGCAACGTCGTACTTCGGGTACTGAC. Residues: CASRQRRTSGTD. The CDR3 as a whole reads CASRQRRTSGTDAFF.

As for this clone: From the germline J gene comes the end of the CDR3, since the read stops 3 residues before it. This chain joins TRBV6-2 or TRBV6-3 and TRBJ2-1; 11 positions match TRBD2. CDR3 size: 15 residues. V dropped 6 bases and J dropped 7; count of bases not matched to a gene: 8. Per the germline V gene, CDR1 is MNHEY and CDR2 is SVGEGT. CDR3 DNA (partial): TGTGCCAGCAGGGATACTAGCGGGAGAGGTAATGAG. Its translation is CASRDTSGRGNE. The complete CDR3 protein is CASRDTSGRGNEQFF.

Regarding this clone: The CDR3 is cut off 3 residues early in the read; its end comes from the germline J gene. The chain is built from TRBV19 and TRBJ1-2; 11 nucleotides align to TRBD1. Per the germline V gene, CDR1 is LNHDA and CDR2 is SQIVND (reference sequence). CDR3 length: 15 amino acids. V shed 5 bases, J shed 5 bases, and the junction held 7 bases outside the gene matches. The CDR3 bases that were read are TGTGCCAGTAGTCCCCGGACAGGGGGCATATATGGC. This gives the protein CASSPRTGGIYG. The full CDR3 is CASSPRTGGIYGYTF.

With regard to this clone: The read ends 3 residues before the CDR3 terminus; that terminus is restored from the germline J gene. V and J are TRBV18 and TRBJ1-1, with a possible D match to TRBD1 (5 bases). Trimming removed 2 bases from V and 7 bases from J, with 8 bases in between. This CDR3 spans 12 amino acids. CDR1 KGHSH and CDR2 LQKENI come from the germline V gene. The sequenced CDR3 bases are TGTGCCAGCTCACCATCCAGGGATGAA. Amino acids: CASSPSRDE. The full CDR3 protein reads CASSPSRDEAFF.

Details on this clone: The sequence runs out 3 residues before the end of the CDR3; the remainder is reconstructed from the germline J gene. The chain has TRBV7-9 and TRBJ1-1, with 8 bases aligning to TRBD1. Per the germline V gene, CDR1 is SEHNR and CDR2 is FQNEAQ (reference sequence). The CDR3 is made up of 11 amino acids. CDR3 amino acids: CASSLQGAAFF. CDR3 DNA, as far as it was read: TGTGCCAGCAGCTTACAGGGGGCA.

A remark on this clone: The read terminates 3 residues ahead of where the CDR3 ends, so the germline J gene completes it. The gene calls are TRBV20-1 and TRBJ1-4, with 7 bases lining up with TRBD1. Germline values: CDR1 DFQATT, CDR2 SNEGSKA (reference sequence). The V gene end was trimmed by 6 bases and the J gene end by 7 bases; junction bases not matched to a gene: 2. The CDR3 is 11 residues long. Incomplete CDR3 DNA: TGCAGTGCCAACAGGGGTGAAAAA. Residues: CSANRGEK. The whole CDR3 region reads CSANRGEKLFF.

In regard to this clone: The read finishes 3 residues shy of the CDR3 end, and the germline J gene is used to complete it. This chain uses TRBV19 with TRBJ1-6; D remains unclear. V dropped 7 bases and J dropped 8 bases, with 12 bases sitting between them. From germline, CDR1 is LNHDA and CDR2 SQIVND (reference sequence). The CDR3 runs to 13 residues. CDR3 in amino acids: CASKGDKYSPLHF. The covered CDR3 bases are TGTGCCAGTAAGGGTGACAAATATTCACCC.

Note on this clone: The read terminates 3 residues before the CDR3 end, so the remaining end is supplied by the germline J gene. This chain connects TRBV5-1 to TRBJ2-1, with 8 bases fitting TRBD2. V trimming: 6 bases; J trimming: 0 bases; junction bases outside the gene matches: 14. The CDR3 has 18 amino acids. Germline V gene data show CDR1 as SGHRS and CDR2 as YFSETQ. The CDR3 protein is CASNRISGSPLSYNEQFF. Partial CDR3 DNA: TGCGCCAGCAACCGGATCAGCGGGAGCCCCCTCTCCTACAATGAG.

CDR3 sequence: CASSLATGTGGNEQFF. Incomplete CDR3 DNA: TGCGCCAGCAGCTTGGCGACCGGGACAGGGGGCAATGAG. The V gene is TRBV5-1, the J gene TRBJ2-1, with 11 nucleotides matching TRBD1. Coverage ceases 3 residues before the CDR3 finishes, and the germline J gene fills in the end. The CDR3 is 16 amino acids. The V gene's germline CDR1 is SGHRS and CDR2 YFSETQ. With 0 bases clipped from V and 6 bases from J, the junction kept 5 bases outside the gene matches.

Points on this clone: The CDR3 end falls 3 residues outside the read, so it is completed with the germline J gene. The chain has TRBV15 and TRBJ1-2; 8 nucleotides line up with TRBD1. J gave up 3 bases and V 3 bases, and 6 bases lay outside the gene matches. Looked up from germline, CDR1 is LNHNV and CDR2 is YYDKDF (reference sequence). The CDR3 is 15 residues long. The CDR3 protein is CATSRDREVDYGYTF. The covered CDR3 bases are TGTGCCACCAGCAGGGACAGGGAAGTGGACTATGGC.

Details on this clone: The DNA ends 3 residues before the CDR3 does, and the rest of the CDR3 is filled in from the germline J gene. V is TRBV19 and J is TRBJ2-4, with TRBD1 as a possible D gene (6 bases). The CDR3 extends over 14 amino acids. Trimming pared 6 bases from V and 1 base from J, leaving 10 bases between. Germline CDR1 LNHDA, CDR2 SQIVND (reference sequence). CDR3 in amino acids: CASRQQGAKNIQYF. CDR3 bases read: TGTGCCAGTAGGCAACAGGGTGCCAAAAACATT.

With regard to this clone: With the read ending 3 residues before the CDR3 end, the germline J gene is used to fill in that end. The V call is TRBV5-6, the J call TRBJ2-5; no reliable D call. The germline V gene has CDR1 SGHDT and CDR2 YYEEEE. The germline V and J ends were trimmed by 2 bases and 0 bases, with 8 bases remaining between them. The CDR3 has 14 amino acids. CDR3 DNA (partial): TGTGCCAGCAGCTTTACAGTAAACCAAGAGACC. Amino acids: CASSFTVNQET. The whole CDR3 protein reads CASSFTVNQETQYF.

In the case of this clone: From the germline J gene comes the end of the CDR3, since the read stops 3 residues before it. The rearrangement joins TRBV5-4 to TRBJ2-5; tentative D call: TRBD1 (5 bases). CDR1 is SGHNT, CDR2 YYREEE, per germline (reference sequence). CDR3 length: 12 residues. V shed 2 bases and J shed 3 bases, with 5 bases lying between them. The CDR3 DNA, read in part, is TGTGCCAGCAGCTTCAGGGAAGAGACC. This codes for CASSFREET. The full CDR3 is CASSFREETQYF. Drawing the rest from reference TRBV5-4 and TRBJ2-5, the complete variable domain is ETGVTQSPTHLIKTRGQQVTLRCSSQSGHNTVSWYQQALGQGPQFIFQYYREEENGRGNFPPRFSGLQFPNYSSELNVNALELDDSALYLCASSFREETQYFGPGTRLLVL.

Details on this clone: The observed sequence ends 3 residues before the CDR3 terminus, with the missing tail filled in from the germline J gene. The chain couples TRBV30 to TRBJ1-2; D is uncertain. Germline V lookup: CDR1 GTSNPN, CDR2 SVGIG (reference sequence). V was pared by 2 bases and J by 2 bases, with 15 bases between. The CDR3 extends over 15 amino acids. CDR3 bases read: TGTGCCTGGAGTCCAGATAAAGAAGGGAACTATGGC. Translation gives CAWSPDKEGNYG. The whole CDR3 sequence is CAWSPDKEGNYGYTF. The full variable domain, completed using reference TRBV30 and TRBJ1-2, is SQTIHQWPATLVQPVGSPLSLECTVEGTSNPNLYWYRQAAGRGLQLLFYSVGIGQISSEVPQNLSASRPQDRQFILSSKKLLLSDSGFYLCAWSPDKEGNYGYTFGSGTRLTVV.

The DNA read from the CDR3 is TGCGCCAGCAGCTTACTAGCGGGGGTTCCCTTAGCCAAAAACATT. Its protein is CASSLLAGVPLAKNI. The whole CDR3 region reads CASSLLAGVPLAKNIQYF. This rearrangement joins TRBV5-1 to TRBJ2-4, with 11 bases matching TRBD2. Read data end 3 residues before the CDR3 end; the end is taken from the germline J gene. V dropped 2 bases and J dropped 0; count of bases not matched to a gene: 7. The CDR3 covers 18 residues. Germline lookup yields CDR1 SGHRS and CDR2 YFSETQ.

The CDR3 DNA, read in part, is TGTGCCAGCTCACCACAAGGAGGGGACGAG. It codes for CASSPQGGDE. The complete CDR3 sequence is CASSPQGGDEQYF. V and J are TRBV18 and TRBJ2-7; D perhaps matches TRBD2 (6 bases). The read ends 3 residues shy of where the CDR3 ends; the end is completed using the germline J gene. CDR1 and CDR2 (germline): KGHSH, LQKENI. The CDR3 runs to 13 residues. V was cut by 1 base and J by 5 bases, with 9 bases left in between.

Points on this clone: The read ends 3 residues early relative to the CDR3; the germline J gene fills the gap. The rearrangement links TRBV5-6 to TRBJ2-7, with TRBD2 as a possible D gene (6 bases). Per germline, CDR1 SGHDT and CDR2 YYEEEE. The CDR3 is 14 amino acids. V gave up 3 bases and J gave up 1 base, with 11 bases separating them. The CDR3 region is CASSWEGLSYEQYF. The CDR3 bases that were read are TGTGCCAGCAGCTGGGAAGGACTATCCTACGAG.

Details on this clone: The read terminates 3 residues ahead of where the CDR3 ends, so the germline J gene completes it. The rearrangement links TRBV19 to TRBJ2-3; 7 bases are shared with TRBD2. Germline assignment: CDR1 LNHDA and CDR2 SQIVND (reference sequence). There are 14 residues in the CDR3. Trimming removed 3 bases from V and 5 bases from J; junction bases left unmatched: 5. CDR3 amino acids: CASSIGGVGDTQYF. CDR3 DNA (partial): TGTGCCAGTAGTATTGGGGGGGTAGGAGATACG. The entire variable domain, with the rest obtained from reference TRBV19 and TRBJ2-3, is as follows: DGGITQSPKYLFRKEGQNVTLSCEQNLNHDAMYWYRQDPGQGLRLIYYSQIVNDFQKGDIAEGYSVSREKKESFPLTVTSAQKNPTAFYLCASSIGGVGDTQYFGPGTRLTVL.

Comment on this clone: The read ends 3 residues before the CDR3 terminus; that terminus is restored from the germline J gene. V is TRBV10-3 and J is TRBJ1-5; D may be TRBD1 (5 bases). The V end lost 6 bases, the J end lost 1 base, and 16 bases lay between the germline ends. The CDR3 sequence is 16 residues long. The germline CDR1 and CDR2 sequences are ENHRY and SYGVKD. CDR3: CAISQTGAGSNQPQHF. CDR3 DNA, as far as it was read: TGTGCCATCAGCCAAACAGGTGCGGGGAGCAATCAGCCC.

Regarding this clone: The CDR3 end is not reached by the read, which stops 3 residues before it; the germline J gene fills it in. The V gene is TRBV5-1, the J gene TRBJ2-3, with a weak D call TRBD1 (5 bases). The V gene lost 4 bases and the J gene lost 5 bases, with 14 bases spanning the gap. CDR3 length: 14 amino acids. Germline CDR1 SGHRS, CDR2 YFSETQ. The CDR3 sequence: CASSPSGLGDTQYF. CDR3 bases read: TGCGCCAGCAGCCCCTCAGGGCTTGGAGATACG.

With respect to this clone: The DNA ends 3 residues before the CDR3 does, and the rest of the CDR3 is filled in from the germline J gene. The rearrangement links TRBV20-1 to TRBJ2-3; D might be TRBD1 (6 bases). The germline V gene has CDR1 DFQATT and CDR2 SNEGSKA (reference sequence). This CDR3 has 15 amino acids. The CDR3 is CSAPKIGTYEETQYF. Incomplete CDR3 DNA: TGCAGTGCACCGAAAATCGGGACATACGAAGAGACG.

In regard to this clone: The read is 3 residues too short to cover the CDR3 end, so that end is filled in from the germline J gene. The rearrangement links TRBV18 to TRBJ2-7, with 10 bases fitting TRBD1. The CDR3 is made up of 15 amino acids. Germline V gene sequence: CDR1 KGHSH, CDR2 LQKENI. V shed 1 base, J shed 3 bases, and the junction held 3 bases outside the gene matches. The CDR3 sequence: CASSPLGQGDYEQYF. CDR3 DNA, as far as it was read: TGTGCCAGCTCACCACTCGGACAGGGGGACTACGAG.

The DNA read from the CDR3 is TGTGCCAGCAGCTTGGCCGGGACTACGGGGTTGGAA. Translation gives CASSLAGTTGLE. In full, the CDR3 reads CASSLAGTTGLEAFF. The chain is built from TRBV7-3 and TRBJ1-1; D might be TRBD1 (5 bases). The read stops 3 residues short of the end of the CDR3; the missing end is completed from the germline J gene. The germline gives CDR1 SGHTA, CDR2 FQGTGA. The CDR3 has 15 amino acids.

In the case of this clone: The CDR3 end falls 3 residues outside the read, so it is completed with the germline J gene. This rearrangement joins TRBV20-1 to TRBJ1-1, with D possibly matching TRBD1 (5 bases). CDR3 length equals 13 residues. V was pared by 3 bases and J by 5 bases, with 13 bases between. The germline gives CDR1 DFQATT, CDR2 SNEGSKA (reference sequence). This chain's CDR3 is CSASWRGWTEAFF. CDR3 DNA (partial): TGCAGTGCTAGTTGGAGGGGCTGGACTGAA.

In regard to this clone: Germline is not matched at one junction end, which may reflect a read error. Read data end 3 residues before the CDR3 end; the end is taken from the germline J gene. The sample carries other DNA sequences with the same CDR3. This rearrangement joins TRBV29-1 to TRBJ1-3; weak D call: TRBD1 (5 bases). This CDR3 contains 13 residues. In germline, CDR1 is SQVTM, CDR2 ANQGSEA. This chain's CDR3 is CSVDSGVGNTIYF. CDR3 DNA (partial): TGCAGCGTTGACTCGGGGGTAGGAAACACA.

Of note for this clone: The read ends 3 residues shy of where the CDR3 ends; the end is completed using the germline J gene. The V gene is TRBV28, the J gene TRBJ1-5, with D perhaps matching TRBD1 (6 bases). This CDR3 region has 15 residues. V was clipped by 6 bases and J by 4 bases, with 16 bases between them. Germline loops: CDR1 MDHEN, CDR2 SYDVKM. The sequenced CDR3 bases are TGTGCCAGCAGCCCACAGGGTTTGTGGAATCAGCCC. Its translation: CASSPQGLWNQP. The full CDR3 protein is CASSPQGLWNQPQHF.

Worth noting for this clone: From the germline J gene comes the end of the CDR3, since the read stops 3 residues before it. The chain uses TRBV20-1 and TRBJ2-5, with 11 bases identical to TRBD2. The germline V gene has CDR1 DFQATT and CDR2 SNEGSKA (reference sequence). The V and J ends lost 4 bases and 5 bases, in that order; junction bases with no gene match: 9. The CDR3 runs to 15 residues. CDR3 DNA (partial): TGCAGTGCTATCCCCCTAGCGGGAGGTATGGAGACC. It specifies CSAIPLAGGMET. The whole CDR3 protein reads CSAIPLAGGMETQYF.

CDR3 bases read: TGTGCCAGCAGCATGACTAGCGGGAGTCTCATTGAG. Its translation is CASSMTSGSLIE. The complete CDR3 sequence is CASSMTSGSLIEQFF. The chain joins TRBV7-2 to TRBJ2-1; 12 bases map to TRBD2. Read coverage stops 3 residues before the CDR3 terminus; the germline J gene supplies the remainder. CDR1 SGHTA and CDR2 FQGNSA come from the germline V gene. The CDR3 runs to 15 residues. J lost 9 bases, V lost 5 bases, and 8 bases had no gene match.

About this clone itself: The read comes to an end 3 residues before the CDR3 does, leaving the germline J gene to fill in the end. The chain joins TRBV4-2 to TRBJ1-6; D unclear. V lost 4 bases and J 5 bases, leaving 12 bases between the germline ends. Germline V gene lookup returns CDR1 LGHNA and CDR2 YNFKEQ. The CDR3 has 15 residues. The sequenced part of the CDR3 DNA is TGTGCCAGCAGCCTCACCATCCGCGATAATTCACCC. Its translation: CASSLTIRDNSP. In full, the CDR3 is CASSLTIRDNSPLHF.

A word on this clone: The CDR3 extends 3 residues past the end of the read, so its final part is completed from the germline J gene. The V and J genes are TRBV19 and TRBJ1-1; D uncertain. The CDR3 loop spans 14 amino acids. With 5 bases removed from V and 0 bases from J, the gap between germline ends came to 10 bases. Germline V gene lookup returns CDR1 LNHDA and CDR2 SQIVND (reference sequence). CDR3 DNA, as far as it was read: TGTGCCAGTAGTTCGGGTACTATGAACACTGAA. Encoded protein: CASSSGTMNTE. The whole CDR3 protein reads CASSSGTMNTEAFF.

Comment on this clone: The read halts 3 residues ahead of the CDR3 end, with the missing end drawn from the germline J gene. The chain has TRBV12-3 or TRBV12-4 and TRBJ1-2; a weak D match, TRBD1 (5 bases). The CDR3 sequence is 13 residues long. V was trimmed by 3 bases and J by 2 bases, leaving 7 bases between them. The CDR3 reads CASSLQGNYGYTF. The CDR3 bases that were read are TGTGCCAGCAGTTTGCAGGGCAACTATGGC.